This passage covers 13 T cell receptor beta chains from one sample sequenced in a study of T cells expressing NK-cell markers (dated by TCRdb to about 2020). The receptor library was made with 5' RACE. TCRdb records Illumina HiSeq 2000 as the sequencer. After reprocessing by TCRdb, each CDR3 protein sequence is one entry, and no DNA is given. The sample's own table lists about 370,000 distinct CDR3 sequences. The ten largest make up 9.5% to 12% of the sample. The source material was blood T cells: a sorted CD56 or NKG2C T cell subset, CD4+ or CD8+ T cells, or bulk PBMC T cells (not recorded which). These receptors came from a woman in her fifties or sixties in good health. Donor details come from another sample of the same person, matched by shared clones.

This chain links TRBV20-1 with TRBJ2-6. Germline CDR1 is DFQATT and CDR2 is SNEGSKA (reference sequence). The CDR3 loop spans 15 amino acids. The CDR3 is CSARVGISGANVLTF.

CDR3 amino acids: CASSLYSANTGELFF. This chain joins TRBV5-5 and TRBJ2-2. CDR3 length: 15 amino acids. Germline values: CDR1 SGHKS, CDR2 YYEKEE (reference sequence).

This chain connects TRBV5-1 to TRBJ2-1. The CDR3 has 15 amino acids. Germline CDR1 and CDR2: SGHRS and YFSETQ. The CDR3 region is CASSKDPSSYNEQFF.

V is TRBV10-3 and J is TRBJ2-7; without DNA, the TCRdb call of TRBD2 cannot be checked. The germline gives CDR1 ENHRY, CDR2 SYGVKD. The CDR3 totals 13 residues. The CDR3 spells CAIRQREWYEQYF.

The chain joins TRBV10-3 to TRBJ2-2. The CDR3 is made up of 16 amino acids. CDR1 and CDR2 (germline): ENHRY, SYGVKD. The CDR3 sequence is CAISDLGRSNTGELFF.

The CDR3: CASTVPGVRYF. V is TRBV28 and J is TRBJ2-5; TCRdb proposes TRBD1, but this gene call is untestable without DNA. The CDR3 loop spans 11 amino acids. Germline values: CDR1 MDHEN, CDR2 SYDVKM.

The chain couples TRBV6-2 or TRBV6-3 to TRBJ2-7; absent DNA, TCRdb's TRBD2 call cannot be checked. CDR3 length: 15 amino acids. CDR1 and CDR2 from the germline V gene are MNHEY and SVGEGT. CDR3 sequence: CASSTPRLAGDEQYF.

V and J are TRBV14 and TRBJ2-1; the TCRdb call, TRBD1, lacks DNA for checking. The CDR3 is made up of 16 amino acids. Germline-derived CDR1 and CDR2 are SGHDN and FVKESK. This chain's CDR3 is CASSLRGGVFYNEQFF. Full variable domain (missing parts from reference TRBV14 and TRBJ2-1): EAGVTQFPSHSVIEKGQTVTLRCDPISGHDNLYWYRRVMGKEIKFLLHFVKESKQDESGMPNNRFLAERTGGTYSTLKVQPAELEDSGVYFCASSLRGGVFYNEQFFGPGTRLTVL.

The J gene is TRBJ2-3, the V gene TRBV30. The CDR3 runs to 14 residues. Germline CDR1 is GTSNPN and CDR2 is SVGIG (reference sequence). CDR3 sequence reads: CAWSAIGSPDTQYF.

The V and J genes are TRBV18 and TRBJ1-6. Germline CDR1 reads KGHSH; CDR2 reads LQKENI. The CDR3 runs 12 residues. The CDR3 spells CASSHYNSPLHF.

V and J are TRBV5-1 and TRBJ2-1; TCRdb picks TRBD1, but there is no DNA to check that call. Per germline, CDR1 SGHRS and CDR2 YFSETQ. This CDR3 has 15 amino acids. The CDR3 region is CASSTTGNSYNEQFF.

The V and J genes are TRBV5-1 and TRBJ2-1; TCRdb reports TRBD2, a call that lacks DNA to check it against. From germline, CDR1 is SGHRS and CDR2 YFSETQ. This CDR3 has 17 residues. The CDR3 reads CASSPLSFPTRRDEQFF.

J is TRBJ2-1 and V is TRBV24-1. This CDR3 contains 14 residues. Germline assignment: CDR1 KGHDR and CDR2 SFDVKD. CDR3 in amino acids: CATSDWQSHNEQFF.